One T cell receptor (beta chain) is described in this entry. The target of this receptor is not known. Qualities for individual bases were not recorded, and no much larger clone is one base off. This sample is part of a study of T cell changes during pregnancy in multiple sclerosis (dated by TCRdb to the late 2010s). With regard to the full study: The study examined how the T cell repertoire changed over the course of pregnancy in women with multiple sclerosis.

From cysteine to phenylalanine, the CDR3 is 15 amino acids long. Only CDR3 DNA remains: 45 bases, in frame from the first base. V is pruned by 3 bases and J by 8 bases, leaving 8 bases of the junction without a gene match. According to the germline V gene, CDR1 reads MRHNA and CDR2 reads SNTAGT. Libraries were built with the immunoSEQ multiplex PCR assay. Imported from immuneACCESS, the table was reduced by TCRdb to in-frame sequences with V and J called. These copies leave out some clones; in studies compared against another copy, an unresolved V gene accounts for under half, and the cause of the remainder is not known. In all, the sample holds about 70,000 clones, and about 94% of those were seen once. The ten largest clonotypes hold approximately 0.58% of the sample.

The V gene is TRBV6-4 and the J gene is TRBJ2-1; 9 middle bases align to TRBD2. The sample was peripheral blood, taken in the third trimester of pregnancy. The origin of this receptor is a female donor with multiple sclerosis, enrolled in a pregnancy study. The CDR3 loop reads CASSEGGGGADEQFF. The DNA sequence reads TGTGCCAGCAGTGAGGGCGGCGGGGGGGCGGATGAGCAGTTCTTC.